Included here is one T cell receptor beta chain sequence, with context. Germline V gene sequence: CDR1 SGDLS, CDR2 YYNGEE. This CDR3 spans 20 amino acids. The trim removed 0 bases at V and 7 bases at J, leaving 19 bases unmatched. These data are taken from a study of T cell clones after liver transplantation. Profiled with immunoSEQ multiplex PCR; TCRdb holds only in-frame clones, not every one. Here the sample spans about 75,000 clones, over 85% being singletons. The sequence was obtained from a human donor who received a liver transplant. Sequencing was performed on CD4+ T cells from blood, taken before liver transplant. The chain carries TRBV9 and TRBJ2-2, with 9 bases matching TRBD2. CDR3 sequence (DNA): TGTGCCAGCAGCGTAGTAGCCCCCCCGACTAGCGGTGGGGCGATCGGGGAGCTGTTTTTT. Translated, it gives CASSVVAPPTSGGAIGELFF.